The 25 T cell receptor beta chains below all came from one sample that was sequenced in a study of shared clonotypes between healthy human individuals. Repertoires were generated with immunoSEQ multiplex PCR, while TCRdb's copy carries only in-frame clones and drops some. The sample lists about 460,000 clones, roughly three quarters occurring once. Specimen: PBMCs. The receptors originated from a woman aged 40-49 years in good health. Some clones in this sample may be carry-over from other donors' samples.

The J gene is TRBJ2-2, the V gene TRBV10-3; 12 bases align to TRBD1. Germline assignment: CDR1 ENHRY and CDR2 SYGVKD. CDR3 length: 15 amino acids. V lost 5 bases and J lost 7; bases outside the gene matches: 5. The CDR3 nucleotides read TGTGCCATCAGTCTGGGACAGGGGGCTAGCGGGGAGCTGTTTTTT. Protein sequence: CAISLGQGASGELFF.

J is TRBJ1-1 and V is TRBV7-2; D is unresolved. The V end lost 4 bases, the J end lost 3 bases, and 15 bases lay between the germline ends. The CDR3 is made up of 15 amino acids. In germline, CDR1 is SGHTA, CDR2 FQGNSA. The CDR3 region has the DNA TGTGCCAGCAGCTATAGCTGGGGAGAGGACACTGAAGCTTTCTTT. Translation: CASSYSWGEDTEAFF.

CDR3 bases: TGTGCCAGCAGCTTAAACCCCCTCGGCAGGGGGCGGAACACTGAAGCTTTCTTT. Protein sequence: CASSLNPLGRGRNTEAFF. The chain carries TRBV7-3 and TRBJ1-1, with 8 bases lining up with TRBD1. The CDR3 consists of 18 residues. The germline CDR1 and CDR2 sequences are SGHTA and FQGTGA. J was trimmed by 1 base and V by 1 base; bases with no gene match: 11.

This chain joins TRBV9 and TRBJ2-3, with D perhaps TRBD1 or TRBD2 (5 bases each). Trimming left V 2 bases short and J 3 bases short, with 13 bases between. Germline CDR1 reads SGDLS; CDR2 reads YYNGEE. This CDR3 comprises 15 residues. CDR3 residues: CASSVALGPTDTQYF. The CDR3 DNA reads TGTGCCAGCAGCGTCGCCCTGGGACCAACAGATACGCAGTATTTT.

The chain has TRBV5-1 and TRBJ2-7; 12 bases are a match to TRBD2. CDR1 is SGHRS and CDR2 is YFSETQ in the germline V gene. The CDR3 totals 15 residues. Trimming took 4 bases from V and 2 from J; bases not matched to a gene: 4. As DNA, the CDR3 is TGCGCCAGCAGCGCCGGACTAGCGGGACCCTACGAGCAGTACTTC. Translating it yields CASSAGLAGPYEQYF.

As concerns this clone: A much larger clone differs from this one at a single base, so this may be a read error. Different DNA sequences within this sample yield the same CDR3. The rearrangement uses TRBV5-1 and TRBJ1-1; D is perhaps TRBD1 (5 bases). The germline gives CDR1 SGHRS, CDR2 YFSETQ. The CDR3 is made up of 12 amino acids. V dropped 2 bases and J dropped 4 bases, with 6 bases sitting between them. In DNA form, the CDR3 reads TGCGCCAGCAGCTTAACAGGCACTGAAGCTTTCTTT. Its protein product is CASSLTGTEAFF.

This clone was detected only a few times. The chain recombines TRBV10-3 with TRBJ1-4, with a possible D match to TRBD1 (5 bases). The CDR3 contains 14 residues. Germline V gives CDR1 ENHRY, CDR2 SYGVKD. The V gene lost 5 bases and the J gene lost 8 bases, with 15 bases spanning the gap. The CDR3 nucleotides are TGTGCCATCAGTACTCTACCTAGGGGCGAAAAACTGTTTTTT. It yields the protein CAISTLPRGEKLFF.

This clone was counted ten times or more. The chain recombines TRBV4-3 with TRBJ2-7, with D unclear. V gave up 0 bases and J gave up 3 bases, with 15 bases separating them. The CDR3 runs 16 residues. The germline V gene encodes CDR1 LGHNA and CDR2 YSLEER. CDR3 nucleotides: TGCGCCAGCAGCCAAGAGTGGCTAGGAATTAACTACGAGCAGTACTTC. Amino acid sequence: CASSQEWLGINYEQYF.

The V call is TRBV30, the J call TRBJ2-7; a possible D gene is TRBD1 (5 bases). CDR1 GTSNPN and CDR2 SVGIG come from the germline V gene (reference sequence). The V gene lost 4 bases and the J gene lost 5 bases, with 15 bases spanning the gap. The CDR3 loop spans 13 amino acids. The CDR3 loop reads CAWKLKAGNEQYF. CDR3 DNA sequence: TGTGCCTGGAAGCTAAAAGCAGGGAACGAGCAGTACTTC.

This clone has just one count. The chain recombines TRBV27 with TRBJ2-2; TRBD2 matches 7 bases. J gave up 1 base and V 4 bases, and 3 bases lay outside the gene matches. Germline CDR1 MNHEY, CDR2 SMNVEV (reference sequence). This CDR3 comprises 15 residues. The CDR3 bases are TGTGCCAGCAGTTCCCTAGCGGTGAACACCGGGGAGCTGTTTTTT. Encoded protein: CASSSLAVNTGELFF.

The count of this clone is one. The chain uses TRBV16 and TRBJ1-2; 10 nucleotides line up with TRBD1. The CDR3 is made up of 16 amino acids. Germline V gene lookup returns CDR1 KGHSY and CDR2 FQNENV. J was trimmed by 4 bases and V by 0 bases; bases with no gene match: 5. This chain's CDR3 is CASSQSGTGAFYGYTF. The CDR3 DNA sequence: TGTGCCAGCAGCCAATCTGGGACAGGGGCCTTCTATGGCTACACCTTC.

This sequence joins TRBV29-1 and TRBJ2-7; D is undetermined. CDR1 and CDR2 from the germline V gene are SQVTM and ANQGSEA. V lost 6 bases and J 2 bases, leaving 11 bases between the germline ends. The CDR3 runs to 12 residues. CDR3 in DNA: TGCAGCGTAAAAGGCAGTCCCTACGAGCAGTACTTC. This encodes CSVKGSPYEQYF.

V usage is TRBV18 and J usage is TRBJ2-1; 11 nucleotides line up with TRBD2. This CDR3 has 16 residues. The germline gives CDR1 KGHSH, CDR2 LQKENI. J lost 8 bases, V lost 1 base, and 7 bases had no gene match. The CDR3: CASSPLAGGPVDEQFF. CDR3 coding DNA: TGTGCCAGCTCACCACTAGCGGGAGGGCCTGTCGATGAGCAGTTCTTC.

This clone came up many times. The chain combines TRBV11-2 with TRBJ2-2; 7 bases line up with TRBD2. CDR1 is SGHAT, CDR2 FQNNGV, per germline. CDR3 length equals 15 residues. Trimming removed 4 bases from V and 7 bases from J; junction bases left unmatched: 9. CDR3 in amino acids: CASSSLLAFSGELFF. CDR3 in DNA: TGTGCCAGCAGCTCATTACTAGCGTTCAGCGGGGAGCTGTTTTTT.

This clone was found once. V is TRBV7-2 and J is TRBJ2-3; D gene ambiguous. The CDR3 extends over 12 amino acids. Between the trimmed V and J ends, which lost 1 base and 2 bases, there was a span of 1 base. Germline loops: CDR1 SGHTA, CDR2 FQGNSA. CDR3 nucleotides: TGTGCCAGCAGCTTAGACACAGATACGCAGTATTTT. Amino acid sequence: CASSLDTDTQYF.

This sequence joins TRBV7-2 and TRBJ2-1; 10 bases align to TRBD1. Trimming took 5 bases from V and 10 from J; bases not matched to a gene: 8. The CDR3 runs to 14 residues. CDR1 SGHTA and CDR2 FQGNSA come from the germline V gene. CDR3 coding DNA: TGTGCCAGCAGCCCCCGGACAGGGGGGTACGAGCAGTTCTTC. This translates into CASSPRTGGYEQFF.

The chain has TRBV25-1 and TRBJ1-1; the D is unclear. V was shortened by 3 bases and J by 2 bases, with 7 bases between the two germline ends. The germline CDR1 and CDR2 sequences are MGHDK and SYGVNS. This CDR3 is 13 amino acids long. The DNA for the CDR3 is TGTGCCAGCAGTGAGCAGGCTAACACTGAAGCTTTCTTT. Its protein is CASSEQANTEAFF. Complete variable domain (other parts from reference TRBV25-1 and TRBJ1-1): EADIYQTPRYLVIGTGKKITLECSQTMGHDKMYWYQQDPGMELHLIHYSYGVNSTEKGDLSSESTVSRIRTEHFPLTLESARPSHTSQYLCASSEQANTEAFFGQGTRLTVV.

This clone was observed a few times. The rearrangement uses TRBV29-1 and TRBJ1-4, with 9 bases lining up with TRBD1. The CDR3 extends over 16 amino acids. The J segment lost 0 bases and the V segment lost 6 bases, leaving 8 bases of the junction unmatched. Looked up from germline, CDR1 is SQVTM and CDR2 is ANQGSEA. The chain's CDR3 is CSVVQGAGATNEKLFF. The CDR3 bases are TGCAGCGTCGTACAGGGGGCTGGGGCAACTAATGAAAAACTGTTTTTT. Supplemented by reference TRBV29-1 and TRBJ1-4, the full variable domain reads SAVISQKPSRDICQRGTSLTIQCQVDSQVTMMFWYRQQPGQSLTLIATANQGSEATYESGFVIDKFPISRPNLTFSTLTVSNMSPEDSSIYLCSVVQGAGATNEKLFFGSGTQLSVL.

The chain has TRBV7-2 and TRBJ2-3; the D gene could be TRBD1 or TRBD2 (5 bases each). This CDR3 comprises 16 residues. The germline V gene encodes CDR1 SGHTA and CDR2 FQGNSA. Deletions cut 5 bases from V and 5 bases from J, with 20 bases between. The CDR3, as DNA: TGTGCCAGCAGCCACCCGAGGTGGGGGACCGGAGATACGCAGTATTTT. This sequence encodes CASSHPRWGTGDTQYF. The full variable domain, completed using reference TRBV7-2 and TRBJ2-3, is GAGVSQSPSNKVTEKGKDVELRCDPISGHTALYWYRQSLGQGLEFLIYFQGNSAPDKSGLPSDRFSAERTGGSVSTLTIQRTQQEDSAVYLCASSHPRWGTGDTQYFGPGTRLTVL.

Of note for this clone: The likely explanation is a read error, given a far larger clone one base away. Other nucleotide sequences in the sample specify the same CDR3. The genes are TRBV28 and TRBJ1-4; TRBD1 agrees at 7 bases. The CDR3 is 14 amino acids. J lost 10 bases, V lost 2 bases, and 7 bases had no gene match. In germline, CDR1 is MDHEN, CDR2 SYDVKM. The DNA for the CDR3 is TGTGCCAGCAGTTTAGTTACTGGGGACAGAAAACTGTTTTTT. It translates to CASSLVTGDRKLFF.

The genes are TRBV7-9 and TRBJ2-7, with TRBD1 matching over 8 bases. From germline, CDR1 is SEHNR and CDR2 FQNEAQ (reference sequence). V lost 4 bases, J lost 7 bases, and 6 bases stayed unmatched. The CDR3 has 13 amino acids. This CDR3 reads CASSSDRAWEQYF. The CDR3 DNA reads as TGTGCCAGCAGCTCGGACAGGGCCTGGGAGCAGTACTTC. Supplemented by reference TRBV7-9 and TRBJ2-7, the full variable domain reads DTGVSQNPRHKITKRGQNVTFRCDPISEHNRLYWYRQTLGQGPEFLTYFQNEAQLEKSRLLSDRFSAERPKGSFSTLEIQRTEQGDSAMYLCASSSDRAWEQYFGPGTRLTVT.

In regard to this clone: This sequence is one base from a far larger clone and is likely a read error. The gene calls are TRBV5-6 and TRBJ2-2; 7 positions agree with TRBD1. In germline, CDR1 is SGHDT, CDR2 YYEEEE. The CDR3 extends over 15 amino acids. V dropped 4 bases and J dropped 0; count of bases not matched to a gene: 3. The chain's CDR3 is CASSSDRANTGELFF. In DNA, the CDR3 is TGTGCCAGCAGCAGTGACAGGGCGAACACCGGGGAGCTGTTTTTT.

As for this clone: A read error likely explains this, since a far larger clone differs by one base. Other DNA sequences from this sample encode an identical CDR3 as well. The rearrangement links TRBV7-9 to TRBJ1-3, with unresolved D. V lost 1 base and J 4 bases, leaving 2 bases between the germline ends. The CDR3 totals 12 residues. Germline CDR1 SEHNR, CDR2 FQNEAQ (reference sequence). CDR3 in DNA: TGTGCCAGCAGCTTAGGGGGAAACACCATATATTTT. Translation: CASSLGGNTIYF.

The chain joins TRBV28 to TRBJ2-7; tentative D call: TRBD2 (6 bases). V lost 6 bases and J lost 3, with 15 bases in between. This CDR3 region has 14 residues. Germline V gene lookup returns CDR1 MDHEN and CDR2 SYDVKM. This CDR3 reads CASSGTLGLYEQYF. The CDR3 DNA is TGTGCCAGCAGCGGGACTCTTGGGCTCTACGAGCAGTACTTC.

This clone appeared a single time. The chain couples TRBV9 to TRBJ1-3, with no clear D. CDR3 size: 14 residues. V was cut by 4 bases and J by 3 bases, with 11 bases left in between. Germline V CDR1 and CDR2: SGDLS, YYNGEE. In DNA form, the CDR3 reads TGTGCCAGCAGCTACGACCGAGTTGGAAACACCATATATTTT. This gives the protein CASSYDRVGNTIYF.